Here is one T cell receptor beta chain with its context. The antigen remains unidentified. The data derive from a study of T cell repertoires in cytomegalovirus infection. About the research overall: Newly reported HLA-C-restricted and thoroughly characterized HLA-B-restricted CMV epitopes were employed. Public TCR beta signatures provided an indication of both CMV infection and a matching HLA type. Study outcomes and limitations: Carriers of CMV plus the relevant HLA were identified by cumulative public TCR beta family frequency.

TCRdb used MiXCR to reprocess the reads, holding one entry per CDR3 protein. The sample records under 30,000 distinct CDR3 sequences, 20% to 25% being singletons. V lost 0 bases, J lost 1 base, and 19 bases lay in between. From germline, CDR1 is MNHEY and CDR2 SVGAGI. The CDR3 runs to 19 residues. The chain combines TRBV6-5 with TRBJ1-3; D may be TRBD1 (6 bases). The sequence came from a human donor in good health (CMV status not recorded). Some clones in this sample may be carry-over from other donors' samples. The sequencing here drew on CD8+ T cells from cultured PBMCs, taken from culture after CMV antigen stimulation. The CDR3: CASSYSMLTAQGSGNTIYF. CDR3 nucleotide sequence: TGTGCCAGCAGTTACTCTATGTTAACGGCACAGGGTTCTGGAAACACCATATATTTT.